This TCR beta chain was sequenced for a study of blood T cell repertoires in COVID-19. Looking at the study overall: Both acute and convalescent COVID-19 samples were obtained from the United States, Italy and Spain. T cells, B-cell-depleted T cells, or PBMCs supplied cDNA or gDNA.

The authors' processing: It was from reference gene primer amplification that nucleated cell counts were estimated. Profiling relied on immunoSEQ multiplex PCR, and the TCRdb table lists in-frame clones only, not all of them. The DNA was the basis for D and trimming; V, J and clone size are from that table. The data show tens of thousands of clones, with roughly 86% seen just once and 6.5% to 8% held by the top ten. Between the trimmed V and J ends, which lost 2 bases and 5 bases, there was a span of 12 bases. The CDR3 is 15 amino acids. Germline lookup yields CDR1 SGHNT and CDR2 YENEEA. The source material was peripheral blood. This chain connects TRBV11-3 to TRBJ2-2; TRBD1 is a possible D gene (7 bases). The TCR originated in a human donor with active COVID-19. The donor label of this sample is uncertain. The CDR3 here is CASSLPTGRTGELFF. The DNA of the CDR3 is TGTGCCAGCAGCTTACCGACAGGGAGGACCGGGGAGCTGTTTTTT.